This T cell receptor beta chain emerged from a study of graft-versus-host responses after intestinal transplantation. The overall study: Transplant recipients had multivisceral, liver-intestinal, or isolated intestinal grafts. Regarding the study as a whole: Where graft-donor T cell macrochimerism was present, patients had high graft-versus-host to host-versus-graft clonal ratios in allografts.

Comment on this clone: As yet, its antigen is unknown.

Profiled with immunoSEQ multiplex PCR; TCRdb holds only in-frame clones, not every one. This sample has 86,000 or so clones, with just over 90% found just once. This receptor was taken from a human donor who received an intestinal transplant. The sample was unstimulated CD8+ T cells sorted from spleen or lymph node cells, taken before intestinal transplant.

The CDR3: CASIVENTQYF. Written as DNA, the CDR3 is TGTGCCAGCATAGTAGAAAATACGCAGTATTTT. This chain uses TRBV2 with TRBJ2-3; D gene uncertain. CDR1 and CDR2 from the germline V gene are SNHLY and FYNNEI. The CDR3 sequence is 11 residues long. Trimming cost V 7 bases and J 7 bases, with 9 bases left between them.